The source of this T cell receptor (beta chain) is a study of T cells in Graves' hyperthyroidism and ophthalmopathy. Overall study results and limits: In blood, most of the thyroid clonotypes expanded above 0.001 were also present.

Concerning this clonotype itself: Its specificity is not known.

Hyperthyroidism was newly diagnosed in patients aged 18 to 65 (duration under 2 months). The source material, RNA transcripts, was used to amplify TCR beta CDR3 regions. HTBI primers were employed in a first-round RT-PCR of the TCR CDR3. TCRdb re-called the multiplex PCR reads through MiXCR, storing one row per CDR3 protein. The table has about 380,000 distinct CDR3 sequences, approximately 12% seen once. The CDR3 extends over 17 amino acids. V lost 5 bases and J lost 0, with 14 bases in between. CDR1 is ENHRY and CDR2 is SYGVKD in the germline V gene. Sequencing input: blood. The V and J genes are TRBV10-3 and TRBJ1-6; D gene ambiguous. The sequence was obtained from a man aged 30 to 39 with Graves' hyperthyroidism that later progressed to Graves' ophthalmopathy. The CDR3 region has the DNA TGTGCCATCAGTTCTCCCGAGATAAGCTCCTATAATTCACCCCTCCACTTT. This encodes CAISSPEISSYNSPLHF.